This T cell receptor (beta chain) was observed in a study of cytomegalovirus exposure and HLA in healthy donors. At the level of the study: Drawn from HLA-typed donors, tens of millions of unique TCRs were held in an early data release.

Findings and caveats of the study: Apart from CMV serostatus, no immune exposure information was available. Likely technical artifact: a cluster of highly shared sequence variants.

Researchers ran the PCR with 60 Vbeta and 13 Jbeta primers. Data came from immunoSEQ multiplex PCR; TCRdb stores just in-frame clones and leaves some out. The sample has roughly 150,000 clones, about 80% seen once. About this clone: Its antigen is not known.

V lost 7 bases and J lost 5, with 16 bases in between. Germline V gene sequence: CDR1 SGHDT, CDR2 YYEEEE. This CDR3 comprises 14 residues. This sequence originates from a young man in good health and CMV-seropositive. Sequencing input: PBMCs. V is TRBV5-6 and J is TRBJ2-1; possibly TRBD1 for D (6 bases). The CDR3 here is CASGRQGPDNEQFF. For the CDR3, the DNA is TGTGCCAGCGGAAGGCAGGGGCCCGACAATGAGCAGTTCTTC. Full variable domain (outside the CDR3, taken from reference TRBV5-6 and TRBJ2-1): DAGVTQSPTHLIKTRGQQVTLRCSPKSGHDTVSWYQQALGQGPQFIFQYYEEEERQRGNFPDRFSGHQFPNYSSELNVNALLLGDSALYLCASGRQGPDNEQFFGPGTRLTVL.